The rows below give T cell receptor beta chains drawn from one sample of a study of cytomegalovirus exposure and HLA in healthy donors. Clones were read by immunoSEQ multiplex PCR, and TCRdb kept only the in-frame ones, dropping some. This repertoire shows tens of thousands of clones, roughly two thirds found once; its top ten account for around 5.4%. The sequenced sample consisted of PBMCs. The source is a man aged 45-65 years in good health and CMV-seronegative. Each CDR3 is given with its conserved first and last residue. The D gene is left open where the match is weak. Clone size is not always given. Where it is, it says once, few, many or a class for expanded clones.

CDR3nt: TGCGCCAGCAGCTCGGGAGTCTATGGCTACACCTTC
CDR3aa: CASSSGVYGYTF
j_gene: TRBJ1-2
abundance: NA
d_gene: NA
v_gene: TRBV5-1
len: 12

CDR3nt: TGTGCCAGCAGCTTAAGAGGGATTCTCTCCTACGAGCAGTACTTC
CDR3aa: CASSLRGILSYEQYF
j_gene: TRBJ2-7
abundance: few
d_gene: NA
v_gene: TRBV11-2
len: 15

CDR3nt: TGTGCCAGCAGCGTAGTTCGGGAAGGAGCCTATGGCTACACCTTC
CDR3aa: CASSVVREGAYGYTF
j_gene: TRBJ1-2
abundance: NA
d_gene: NA
v_gene: TRBV9
len: 15

CDR3nt: TGTGCCTGGAGTTGGGGCCGGTCCAGCAATCAGCCCCAGCATTTT
CDR3aa: CAWSWGRSSNQPQHF
j_gene: TRBJ1-5
abundance: NA
d_gene: NA
v_gene: TRBV30
len: 15

CDR3nt: TGTGCCAGCAGCGCCGCGCCGAACACTGAAGCTTTCTTT
CDR3aa: CASSAAPNTEAFF
j_gene: TRBJ1-1
abundance: NA
d_gene: NA
v_gene: TRBV9
len: 13

CDR3nt: TGTGCCAGCAGCTTAGTAGCAGGGGCCAACGTCCTGACTTTC
CDR3aa: CASSLVAGANVLTF
j_gene: TRBJ2-6
abundance: NA
d_gene: NA
v_gene: TRBV7-8
len: 14

CDR3nt: TGTGCCAGCAGGGACTTAGTACAGGGACCCTACGAGCAGTACTTC
CDR3aa: CASRDLVQGPYEQYF
j_gene: TRBJ2-7
abundance: few
d_gene: NA
v_gene: TRBV2
len: 15

CDR3nt: TGCGCCAGCGACTCGGGGGCCAACGTCCTGACTTTC
CDR3aa: CASDSGANVLTF
j_gene: TRBJ2-6
abundance: once
d_gene: NA
v_gene: TRBV10-1
len: 12

CDR3nt: TGTGCCAGTAGTATCCCTCAGGGGGACAGGGACTACAATGAGCAGTTCTTC
CDR3aa: CASSIPQGDRDYNEQFF
j_gene: TRBJ2-1
abundance: NA
d_gene: TRBD1
v_gene: TRBV19
len: 17

CDR3nt: TGTGCCAGCAGCATCCAGGGCTACGAGCAGTACTTC
CDR3aa: CASSIQGYEQYF
j_gene: TRBJ2-7
abundance: NA
d_gene: NA
v_gene: TRBV11-1
len: 12

CDR3nt: TGTGCCAGCAGCGTAGGTCCGGGGATCGTCGGTGGCTACACCTTC
CDR3aa: CASSVGPGIVGGYTF
j_gene: TRBJ1-2
abundance: NA
d_gene: NA
v_gene: TRBV9
len: 15

CDR3nt: TGCGCCAGCAGGTGGTCGGGACTAGCGGGAAGGCAAGAGACCCAGTACTTC
CDR3aa: CASRWSGLAGRQETQYF
j_gene: TRBJ2-5
abundance: NA
d_gene: TRBD2
v_gene: TRBV5-1
len: 17

CDR3nt: TGTGCCAGCAGCCCCCCGGGACAGGCGTTAGATGTGACCCAGTACTTC
CDR3aa: CASSPPGQALDVTQYF
j_gene: TRBJ2-5
abundance: NA
d_gene: TRBD1
v_gene: TRBV7-6
len: 16

CDR3nt: TGTGCCAGTGGGGAAGGGGCGCTCACGGCTTTCTTT
CDR3aa: CASGEGALTAFF
j_gene: TRBJ1-1
abundance: NA
d_gene: NA
v_gene: TRBV6-5
len: 12

CDR3nt: TGTGCCAGCGGACAGGGTGCGGCAGATACGCAGTATTTT
CDR3aa: CASGQGAADTQYF
j_gene: TRBJ2-3
abundance: NA
d_gene: NA
v_gene: TRBV21-1
len: 13

CDR3nt: TGTGCCGGCAAGCGGGGGGGGTACAATGAGCAGTTCTTC
CDR3aa: CAGKRGGYNEQFF
j_gene: TRBJ2-1
abundance: once
d_gene: TRBD2
v_gene: TRBV2
len: 13

CDR3nt: TGTGCCAGTAGTAATCTAGTTGATAACGCTGAAGCTTTCTTT
CDR3aa: CASSNLVDNAEAFF
j_gene: TRBJ1-1
abundance: NA
d_gene: NA
v_gene: TRBV19
len: 14

CDR3nt: TGTGCCAGCAGTCAAGTTTGGGGGGGAACTAATGAAAAACTGTTTTTT
CDR3aa: CASSQVWGGTNEKLFF
j_gene: TRBJ1-4
abundance: NA
d_gene: NA
v_gene: TRBV6-1
len: 16

CDR3nt: TGTGCCAGCAGCGTAGCTCGGCAGGGCGGCTATGGCTACACCTTC
CDR3aa: CASSVARQGGYGYTF
j_gene: TRBJ1-2
abundance: NA
d_gene: NA
v_gene: TRBV9
len: 15

CDR3nt: TGCGCCAGCAGCCGAAAACTAGCGAACACCGGGGAGCTGTTTTTT
CDR3aa: CASSRKLANTGELFF
j_gene: TRBJ2-2
abundance: few
d_gene: NA
v_gene: TRBV5-1
len: 15

CDR3nt: TGTGCCAGCAGTACCGGGACAGGGGGCCCAGATACGCAGTATTTT
CDR3aa: CASSTGTGGPDTQYF
j_gene: TRBJ2-3
abundance: once
d_gene: TRBD1
v_gene: TRBV2
len: 15

CDR3nt: TGTGCCAGCAGCTTAGCCAAACCGGGCCTCAAGGGAGGGGAGACCCAGTACTTC
CDR3aa: CASSLAKPGLKGGETQYF
j_gene: TRBJ2-5
abundance: NA
d_gene: TRBD2
v_gene: TRBV7-9
len: 18

CDR3nt: TGCAGCGCAGGGACAGGGGGTATACACGGGGGTTTACGGGTAGTCTTC
CDR3aa: CSAGTGGIHGGLRVVF
j_gene: TRBJ2-1
abundance: NA
d_gene: TRBD1
v_gene: TRBV29-1
len: 16

CDR3nt: TGTGCCAGCAGTCGGACAGGCCTCAATTCACCCCTCCACTTT
CDR3aa: CASSRTGLNSPLHF
j_gene: TRBJ1-6
abundance: NA
d_gene: TRBD1
v_gene: TRBV6-5
len: 14